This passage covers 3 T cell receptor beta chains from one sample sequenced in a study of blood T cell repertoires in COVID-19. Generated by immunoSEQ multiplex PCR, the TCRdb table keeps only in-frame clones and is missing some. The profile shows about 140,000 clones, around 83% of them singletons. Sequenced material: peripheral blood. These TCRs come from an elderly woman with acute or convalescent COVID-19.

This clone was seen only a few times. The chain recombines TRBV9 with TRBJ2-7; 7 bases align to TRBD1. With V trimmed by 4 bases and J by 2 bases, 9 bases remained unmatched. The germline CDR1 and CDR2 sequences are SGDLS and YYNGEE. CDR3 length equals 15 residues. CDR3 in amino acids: CASSRSATGAYEQYF. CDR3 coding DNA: TGTGCCAGCAGCCGCAGCGCTACAGGGGCCTACGAGCAGTACTTC.

CDR3 nucleotides: TGTGCCAGCAGTTTTGTTGGGGGAGGGCAGCCCCAGCATTTT. This translates into CASSFVGGGQPQHF. J is TRBJ1-5 and V is TRBV28; possibly TRBD1 for D (5 bases). Trimming stripped 3 bases from V and 7 bases from J, with 13 bases between. Germline V gene sequence: CDR1 MDHEN, CDR2 SYDVKM. The CDR3 contains 14 residues.

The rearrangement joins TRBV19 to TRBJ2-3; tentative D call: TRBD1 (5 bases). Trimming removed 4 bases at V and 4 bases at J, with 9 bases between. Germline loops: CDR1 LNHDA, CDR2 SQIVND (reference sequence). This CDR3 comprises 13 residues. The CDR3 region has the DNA TGTGCCAGTAGTACAGGGCTCGCAGATACGCAGTATTTT. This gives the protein CASSTGLADTQYF.